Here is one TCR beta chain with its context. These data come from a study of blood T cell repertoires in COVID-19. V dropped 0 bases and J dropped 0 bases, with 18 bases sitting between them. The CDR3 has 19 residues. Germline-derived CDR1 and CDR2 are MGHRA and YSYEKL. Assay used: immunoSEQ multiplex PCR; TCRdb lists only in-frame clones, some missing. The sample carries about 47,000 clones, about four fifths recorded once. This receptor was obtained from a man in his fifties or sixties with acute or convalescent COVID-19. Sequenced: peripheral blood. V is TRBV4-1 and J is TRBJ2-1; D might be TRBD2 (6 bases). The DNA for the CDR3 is TGCGCCAGCAGCCAAGATCATGGCGGAAGGAGGGGCTCCTACAATGAGCAGTTCTTC. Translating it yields CASSQDHGGRRGSYNEQFF.